The 28 T cell receptor beta chains below were found in one sample sequenced in a study of tumor and adjacent non-tumor tissue in lung cancer. Three rounds of nested PCR, following a modified ARM-PCR protocol, produced the TCRbeta library. TCRdb re-called the multiplex PCR reads through MiXCR, storing one row per CDR3 protein. The data hold 200,000 to 250,000 distinct CDR3 sequences, with over 55% observed a single time. No cell sorting was done before RNA was extracted from the tissue. The material sequenced was lung tumor tissue. These receptors originate from a man in his 60s with non-small cell lung cancer.

Regarding this clonotype: The germline gene is not matched at one end of the junction; a read error may be the cause. The chain uses TRBV11-2 and TRBJ2-1; TRBD1 might be the D (6 bases). This CDR3 has 14 amino acids. From germline, CDR1 is SGHAT and CDR2 FQNNGV. CDR3 sequence reads: CDSSSGHQHNEQSF. The CDR3 DNA is TGTGACAGCAGCTCGGGACACCAACACAATGAGCAGTCCTTC.

The table lists this clonotype with a few counts. A clone one base away is much larger, so this may be a read error. The genes are TRBV11-2 and TRBJ1-2, with 7 bases fitting TRBD1. J was trimmed by 8 bases and V by 5 bases; bases with no gene match: 8. CDR1 is SGHAT, CDR2 FQNNGV, per germline. The CDR3 totals 13 residues. This CDR3 is CASSLNDRAGYTF. The CDR3, as DNA: TGTGCCAGCAGCCTAAACGACAGGGCCGGCTACACCTTC.

This clonotype was seen just once. One base away lies a much larger clone, so this may be a sequencing read error. J is TRBJ1-4 and V is TRBV7-9; D not certain. The CDR3 spans 11 residues. CDR1 is SEHNR, CDR2 FQNEAQ, per germline (reference sequence). CDR3 residues: CSSSLTEKLFF. CDR3 nucleotide sequence: TGTTCCAGCAGCTTAACTGAAAAACTGTTTTTT.

The V and J genes are TRBV5-1 and TRBJ2-1, with 11 bases that match TRBD2. Germline CDR1 is SGHRS and CDR2 is YFSETQ. This CDR3 comprises 15 residues. J was trimmed by 5 bases and V by 5 bases; bases with no gene match: 6. In DNA, the CDR3 is TGCGCCAGCAGGTTTCTAGCGGGAGGCAACAATGAGCAGTTCTTC. It is translated as CASRFLAGGNNEQFF. The full variable domain, completed using reference TRBV5-1 and TRBJ2-1, is KAGVTQTPRYLIKTRGQQVTLSCSPISGHRSVSWYQQTPGQGLQFLFEYFSETQRNKGNFPGRFSGRQFSNSRSEMNVSTLELGDSALYLCASRFLAGGNNEQFFGPGTRLTVL.

The chain carries TRBV20-1 and TRBJ2-1, with 7 positions matching TRBD1. Germline CDR1 reads DFQATT; CDR2 reads SNEGSKA (reference sequence). The CDR3 sequence is 13 residues long. In DNA, the CDR3 is TGCAACCCTAGGGGCGAGGGGGCCAATGAGCAGTTCTTC. As protein: CNPRGEGANEQFF.

With respect to this clonotype: The junction does not match germline at one end; this may be a read error. The rearrangement joins TRBV19 to TRBJ2-5, with 7 bases that match TRBD2. From germline, CDR1 is LNHDA and CDR2 SQIVND (reference sequence). The CDR3 extends over 13 amino acids. The CDR3 bases are TGTACCAGTGGCGAACGGACTAGAGAGACCCAGTACTTC. Translated, it gives CTSGERTRETQYF.

With regard to this clonotype: Given a much more abundant clone one base away, this may be a read error. This chain uses TRBV4-2 with TRBJ2-5; 8 bases are a match to TRBD1. The CDR3 is 15 residues long. Germline CDR1 reads LGHNA; CDR2 reads YNFKEQ. V lost 1 base, J lost 6 bases, and 7 bases stayed unmatched. CDR3 sequence: CASSQAVDRDQTQYF. CDR3 sequence (DNA): TGTGCCAGCAGCCAAGCTGTGGACAGGGACCAGACCCAGTACTTC.

With respect to this clonotype: Since a much larger clone is just one base distant, this may be a read error. The chain combines TRBV29-1 with TRBJ2-3; D is unresolved. The CDR3 spans 10 residues. The germline gives CDR1 SQVTM, CDR2 ANQGSEA. Written as DNA, the CDR3 is TGCAGCGTTGAAAAAGATACGCAGTGTTTT. Its protein product is CSVEKDTQCF.

In regard to this clonotype: This sequence may be a read error, since a much larger clone differs from it by one base. The chain joins TRBV29-1 to TRBJ1-4, with a weak D call TRBD1 (5 bases). Per germline, CDR1 SQVTM and CDR2 ANQGSEA. The V and J ends lost 8 bases and 8 bases respectively, with 12 bases between them. The CDR3 covers 11 residues. The CDR3 region is CSSPQGEKLFF. Here the CDR3 DNA reads TGCAGCTCCCCCCAGGGAGAAAAACTGTTTTTT.

The genes are TRBV29-1 and TRBJ1-2; D is ambiguous. The CDR3 is 13 residues long. Germline-derived CDR1 and CDR2 are SQVTM and ANQGSEA. V was pared by 7 bases and J by 5 bases, with 17 bases between. The CDR3 DNA reads TGCAGCGCAAAATCCGGGAGAGTGTATGGCTACACCTTC. Its translation: CSAKSGRVYGYTF.

This chain joins TRBV6-1 and TRBJ2-3, with D perhaps matching TRBD2 (6 bases). This CDR3 has 15 residues. CDR1 and CDR2 from the germline V gene are MNHNS and SASEGT. V gave up 1 base and J gave up 6 bases, with 14 bases separating them. CDR3 nucleotide sequence: TGTGCCAGCAGTGAAGTGCTTCGGGGGTGGGATACGCAGTATTTT. It specifies CASSEVLRGWDTQYF.

There are many counts of this clonotype. The chain employs TRBV4-2 and TRBJ1-4; a weak D match, TRBD1 (6 bases). The ends were cut back, 1 base at V and 8 bases at J, with 8 bases in the middle. There are 13 residues in the CDR3. The germline gives CDR1 LGHNA, CDR2 YNFKEQ. The CDR3 is CASSQVQGEKLFF. The CDR3 DNA sequence: TGTGCCAGCAGCCAAGTCCAGGGGGAAAAACTGTTTTTT.

On this clonotype: Possible read error: a much larger clone is one base away. This chain joins TRBV20-1 and TRBJ2-7; either TRBD1 or TRBD2 may fit D (5 bases each). CDR1 and CDR2 from the germline V gene are DFQATT and SNEGSKA (reference sequence). The length of the CDR3 is 15 residues. The CDR3 reads CCARDFKVGGGEQYF. The CDR3 DNA reads as TGCTGTGCTAGAGATTTTAAAGTAGGTGGGGGCGAGCAGTACTTC.

The chain carries TRBV5-1 and TRBJ1-1; no firm D call. V lost 8 bases and J lost 4, with 15 bases in between. The CDR3 extends over 13 amino acids. CDR1 is SGHRS, CDR2 YFSETQ, per germline. The CDR3 DNA reads TGCGCCAGTAGCGCGGGGATGGGCACTGAAGCTTTCTTT. Amino acid sequence: CASSAGMGTEAFF.

Details on this clonotype: No conserved phenylalanine or tryptophan ends this CDR3, so it is likely a read error. The rearrangement uses TRBV4-3 and TRBJ2-1; 7 positions match TRBD1. The CDR3 has 16 amino acids. CDR1 is LGHNA and CDR2 is YSLEER in the germline V gene. Here the CDR3 DNA reads TGCGCTAGCAGCCGGGGAGAGATACAGGGGAACAATGAGCAGTTCCTC. Translated, it gives CASSRGEIQGNNEQFL.

At least ten counts were recorded for this clonotype. V and J are TRBV6-1 and TRBJ1-1; D not certain. V was pared by 7 bases and J by 1 base, with 16 bases between. The CDR3 is 15 amino acids. Germline V gene data show CDR1 as MNHNS and CDR2 as SASEGT. CDR3 amino acids: CASMRQLVGNTEAFF. In nucleotides, the CDR3 is TGTGCCAGCATGCGGCAACTGGTCGGGAACACTGAAGCTTTCTTT.

This clonotype was observed once. Sequence at one end of the junction differs from germline and may be a read error. V gene TRBV12-3 or TRBV12-4 combines with J gene TRBJ1-2; D ambiguous. The CDR3 sequence is 14 residues long. The CDR3 spells CAGSLAFLRIGYTF. The CDR3 DNA reads as TGTGCCGGCAGTTTAGCTTTCCTAAGGATCGGCTACACCTTC.

The V gene is TRBV12-3 or TRBV12-4, the J gene TRBJ1-3; tentatively, D is TRBD1 (5 bases). Trimming took 5 bases from V and 4 from J, leaving 6 bases between them. The CDR3 covers 12 residues. CDR3 residues: CASSTGGNTIYF. Here the CDR3 DNA reads TGTGCCAGCAGTACAGGAGGAAACACCATATATTTT.

The chain is built from TRBV20-1 and TRBJ2-1, with unresolved D. The CDR3 covers 16 residues. The ends were cut back, 0 bases at V and 0 bases at J, with 12 bases in the middle. CDR1 is DFQATT and CDR2 is SNEGSKA in the germline V gene (reference sequence). The DNA of the CDR3 is TGCAGTGCTAGAGATCGCGTCCGGAGCTCCTACAATGAGCAGTTCTTC. This gives the protein CSARDRVRSSYNEQFF.

In its sample, this clonotype was seen a few times. A junction end diverges from the germline sequence, so it may reflect a read error. The chain couples TRBV12-3 or TRBV12-4 to TRBJ1-3; D is unresolved. The CDR3 has 16 amino acids. CDR3 loop: CAGSSDPTPSGNTIYF. CDR3 nucleotides: TGTGCCGGCAGTTCCGACCCAACCCCCTCTGGAAACACCATATATTTT.

The J gene is TRBJ2-5, the V gene TRBV12-3 or TRBV12-4, with unresolved D. The V end was cut by 5 bases, the J end by 5 bases, with 12 bases between. This CDR3 region has 13 residues. In nucleotides, the CDR3 is TGTGCCAGCAGTGGGGTACCCGCGGAGACCCAGTACTTC. Its protein is CASSGVPAETQYF.

For this clonotype: One base away lies a much larger clone, so this may be a sequencing read error. The chain combines TRBV20-1 with TRBJ2-1; 8 nucleotides align to TRBD2. Germline CDR1 DFQATT, CDR2 SNEGSKA (reference sequence). The CDR3 consists of 11 residues. The CDR3 coding sequence is TGCAGTGCTACAGCGGGACTAGAGCATTTCTTC. Translating it yields CSATAGLEHFF.

Points on this clonotype: The conserved closing phenylalanine or tryptophan is absent in this CDR3, likely reflecting a read error. This chain connects TRBV4-2 to TRBJ1-2, with D unresolved. The germline gives CDR1 LGHNA, CDR2 YNFKEQ. This CDR3 region has 16 residues. The CDR3 DNA reads TGCGCCAGTAGCCAAGTTGGCTCAGGAGGTGGCTATGGCTACACCATC. Amino acid sequence: CASSQVGSGGGYGYTI.

Comment on this clonotype: A much more abundant neighbour one base away suggests this may be a read error. The chain carries TRBV12-3 or TRBV12-4 and TRBJ2-7; 8 nucleotides match TRBD2. CDR3 size: 15 residues. The CDR3 here is CAGSPREGNSYEQYF. The CDR3 DNA sequence: TGTGCCGGCAGTCCCCGGGAGGGGAACTCCTACGAGCAGTACTTC.

This clonotype has a handful of counts. The chain employs TRBV12-3 or TRBV12-4 and TRBJ1-5, with D hard to call. The germline V and J ends were trimmed by 1 base and 5 bases, with 6 bases remaining between them. The CDR3 spans 13 residues. CDR3 nucleotide sequence: TGTGCCAGCAGTTTAGTGAAGGATCAGCCCCAGCATTTT. The encoded protein is CASSLVKDQPQHF.

The chain carries TRBV11-2 and TRBJ1-1, with 7 nucleotides matching TRBD1. After removal of 3 bases from V and 0 bases from J, the junction contained 4 bases not matched to a gene. This CDR3 has 15 residues. The germline gives CDR1 SGHAT, CDR2 FQNNGV. The CDR3: CASSLTGQLNTEAFF. The CDR3 DNA is TGTGCCAGCAGCTTGACGGGACAGCTGAACACTGAAGCTTTCTTT.

This chain connects TRBV4-3 to TRBJ2-1; TRBD1 aligns across 10 bases. Germline V lookup: CDR1 LGHNA, CDR2 YSLEER. The CDR3 is 16 residues long. V shed 6 bases and J 5 bases; nucleotides not matched to a gene: 10. CDR3: CASSREVGQGNNEQFF. CDR3 DNA sequence: TGCGCCAGCAGTCGGGAAGTGGGACAGGGGAACAATGAGCAGTTCTTC.

Concerning this clonotype itself: The junction departs from the called germline gene at one end, perhaps through a read error. The chain carries TRBV4-3 and TRBJ1-1; no reliable D call. There are 17 residues in the CDR3. Germline V gene data show CDR1 as LGHNA and CDR2 as YSLEER. CDR3 DNA sequence: TGCACCAGCAGCCAAGACGTTCCGGGTAGTTCGGGCACTGATGCTTTCTTT. Its translation is CTSSQDVPGSSGTDAFF.